A single sample gave rise to the 11 T cell receptor beta chains below, sequenced in a study of T cells after yellow fever vaccination. TCRdb ran MiXCR on the 5' RACE reads and lists one entry per CDR3 protein. This table has over 200,000 distinct CDR3 sequences, approximately 6.8% appearing once. The sequencing here drew on CD4+ T cells sorted from PBMCs, taken on the day of the yellow fever booster vaccination. The receptor source for this set is a man aged 25 to 45 who received the YFV17D yellow fever vaccine.

This clonotype was picked up a small number of times. The DNA of the CDR3 is TGTGCCAGCAGCCCCTCAGGGGGGGACGGGGAGCAGTTCTTC. Amino acids: CASSPSGGDGEQFF. The V call is TRBV7-6, the J call TRBJ2-1, with D tentatively TRBD1 or TRBD2 (7 bases each). The CDR3 sequence is 14 residues long. Germline CDR1 is SGHVS and CDR2 is FNYEAQ. The ends were cut back, 5 bases at V and 10 bases at J, with 18 bases in the middle.

In its sample, this clonotype was seen a few times. This rearrangement joins TRBV9 to TRBJ1-1; D is unclear. The CDR3 has 15 residues. The V gene lost 4 bases and the J gene lost 1 base, with 14 bases spanning the gap. Germline CDR1 is SGDLS and CDR2 is YYNGEE. This CDR3 reads CASSMWEVWNTEAFF. In DNA, the CDR3 is TGTGCCAGCAGCATGTGGGAGGTCTGGAACACTGAAGCTTTCTTT.

This clonotype came up many times. The chain employs TRBV9 and TRBJ2-2; tentatively, D is TRBD1 (6 bases). V shed 2 bases and J shed 5 bases, with 10 bases lying between them. The CDR3 spans 14 residues. CDR1 is SGDLS and CDR2 is YYNGEE in the germline V gene. The CDR3: CASSVIQGTGELFF. The CDR3 DNA reads as TGTGCCAGCAGCGTTATACAGGGAACCGGGGAGCTGTTTTTT.

This clonotype was counted between two and nine times. This sequence joins TRBV20-1 and TRBJ2-5; 9 bases align to TRBD1. This CDR3 is built from 15 residues. Per the germline V gene, CDR1 is DFQATT and CDR2 is SNEGSKA (reference sequence). The V segment lost 5 bases and the J segment 5 bases; nucleotides outside the gene matches: 12. The CDR3 loop reads CSASRTGVMGETQYF. The CDR3 DNA reads TGCAGTGCTTCGAGGACAGGGGTAATGGGCGAGACCCAGTACTTC.

This clonotype was counted at least ten times. This rearrangement joins TRBV6-5 to TRBJ1-4; no reliable D call. This CDR3 comprises 12 residues. Trimming took 9 bases from V and 3 from J, leaving 8 bases between them. CDR1 and CDR2 from the germline V gene are MNHEY and SVGAGI. The CDR3 region has the DNA TGTGCCAGTAGAGGTCCTAATGAAAAACTGTTTTTT. Protein: CASRGPNEKLFF.

There are many counts of this clonotype. At one of its ends the junction is not consistent with the germline gene, which may arise from a read error. This chain connects TRBV7-7 to TRBJ2-1, with D perhaps assigned TRBD1 or TRBD2 (5 bases each). The germline gives CDR1 SSHAT, CDR2 FNYEAQ (reference sequence). CDR3 length: 15 residues. CDR3 DNA sequence: TGTGCTAGCAGCTTACTTCAGGGTGGGGGATCTGAGCAGTTCTTC. Its translation is CASSLLQGGGSEQFF.

This clonotype was seen repeatedly, ten times or more. The chain is built from TRBV20-1 and TRBJ1-1; D gene unclear. Trimming shortened V by 2 bases and J by 2 bases, and 3 bases separated the two germline ends. This CDR3 spans 11 amino acids. Germline V gene data show CDR1 as DFQATT and CDR2 as SNEGSKA (reference sequence). For the CDR3, the DNA is TGCAGTGCTAGATTAAACACTGAAGCTTTCTTT. Its translation is CSARLNTEAFF.

This clonotype showed up many times. CDR3 sequence reads: CSASGGLNTEAFF. CDR3 DNA sequence: TGCAGTGCTAGCGGGGGTTTGAACACTGAAGCTTTCTTT. The genes are TRBV20-1 and TRBJ1-1; tentative D call: TRBD1 (5 bases). This CDR3 is 13 amino acids long. The germline gives CDR1 DFQATT, CDR2 SNEGSKA (reference sequence). Trimming left V 3 bases short and J 0 bases short, with 8 bases between.

This clonotype was counted only a few times. The J gene is TRBJ1-5, the V gene TRBV6-1; a possible D gene is TRBD1 (5 bases). The CDR3 consists of 14 residues. Trimming cost V 3 bases and J 6 bases, with 12 bases left between them. Per germline, CDR1 MNHNS and CDR2 SASEGT. CDR3 DNA sequence: TGTGCCAGCAGTGATCACGGGGCGGGTCAGCCCCAGCATTTT. Encoded protein: CASSDHGAGQPQHF.

J is TRBJ1-1 and V is TRBV20-1, with TRBD1 as a possible D gene (6 bases). There are 15 residues in the CDR3. With 6 bases removed from V and 1 base from J, the gap between germline ends came to 18 bases. The germline V gene encodes CDR1 DFQATT and CDR2 SNEGSKA (reference sequence). The CDR3 here is CSAGGGRGQNTEAFF. CDR3 coding DNA: TGCAGTGCCGGCGGAGGCAGGGGACAGAACACTGAAGCTTTCTTT.

The chain recombines TRBV20-1 with TRBJ2-3, with 8 bases identical to TRBD2. This CDR3 spans 14 amino acids. V shed 6 bases, J shed 1 base, and the junction held 6 bases outside the gene matches. Germline-derived CDR1 and CDR2 are DFQATT and SNEGSKA (reference sequence). The CDR3 DNA is TGCAGTGCCGCGGGGGGAGGGGGCACAGATACGCAGTATTTT. As protein: CSAAGGGGTDTQYF.